This T cell receptor beta chain was observed in a study of T cells in Graves' hyperthyroidism and ophthalmopathy. CDR1 and CDR2 from the germline V gene are DFQATT and SNEGSKA (reference sequence). V was pared by 6 bases and J by 6 bases, with 18 bases between. The CDR3 extends over 13 amino acids. This clonotype occurred many times. The antigen remains undetermined. RNA transcripts yielded amplified TCR beta CDR3 regions. The HTBI set primed first-round TCR CDR3 RT-PCR. In TCRdb, the multiplex PCR reads were re-called with MiXCR into one record per CDR3 protein. The sample comprises approximately 510,000 distinct CDR3 sequences, more than 20% of which are singletons, and more than 25% rests with the top ten. Whole-study results and caveats: Ophthalmopathy and stable hyperthyroidism were told apart by a 13 V-J model.

The sequenced sample consisted of blood. The rearrangement links TRBV20-1 to TRBJ2-7; D is unresolved. The TCR comes from a man between 18 and 29 years old with Graves' hyperthyroidism. The CDR3 region is CSAIESRSGEQYF. The DNA for the CDR3 is TGCAGTGCCATAGAGAGCAGGTCGGGCGAGCAGTACTTC.